This T cell receptor (beta chain) was documented in a study of graft-versus-host responses after intestinal transplantation. Study-level information: Recipients were given multivisceral, liver-intestinal, or isolated intestinal transplants. Induction using anti-thymocyte globulin, followed by tacrolimus and steroids for 2 to 4 years, was given to all recipients.

Assay: immunoSEQ multiplex PCR; the TCRdb copy retains only in-frame clones and omits some. The sample has approximately 10,000 clones; roughly nine tenths are singletons. The time point is: postoperative day 105 after intestinal transplantation (dayNNNN = postoperative day). The J segment lost 4 bases and the V segment lost 5 bases, leaving 10 bases of the junction unmatched. The CDR3 runs to 17 residues. Germline values: CDR1 MDHEN, CDR2 SYDVKM. The receptor comes from a human patient who received an intestinal transplant, so some T cells may come from the graft donor. The chain carries TRBV28 and TRBJ2-3; 12 bases agree with TRBD2. The material sequenced was PBMCs, taken 105 days after intestinal transplantation. CDR3 nucleotide sequence: TGTGCCAGCAGTCGGGGTTGGGGACTAGCGGGTGCAGATACGCAGTATTTT. Its translation is CASSRGWGLAGADTQYF.